This record looks at one T cell receptor (beta chain) sequence and its context. Its specificity is unknown. This sample stems from a study of cytomegalovirus exposure and HLA in healthy donors. Vbeta (60) and Jbeta (13) primers were used in the PCR. Sequenced by immunoSEQ multiplex PCR; TCRdb stores in-frame clones only, minus some. The sample lists 150,000 to 200,000 clones, 80% to 90% occurring once. Study-level points and caveats: With later analysis, a missense DCLRE1C variant became linked to TCR beta V- and J-gene trimming. Published work reported that the classifier diagnosed cytomegalovirus status with high specificity and sensitivity.

The CDR3 consists of 14 residues. The J segment lost 7 bases and the V segment lost 6 bases, leaving 9 bases of the junction unmatched. Germline CDR1 is MNHNY and CDR2 is SVGAGI (reference sequence). This chain connects TRBV6-6 to TRBJ1-5; 7 positions agree with TRBD1. The source of this sequence is a man between 45 and 60 years old in good health and CMV-seropositive. The sample was PBMCs. The chain's CDR3 is CASSSGGSEQPQHF. The CDR3 DNA reads as TGTGCCAGCAGCTCAGGGGGGAGCGAGCAGCCCCAGCATTTT.